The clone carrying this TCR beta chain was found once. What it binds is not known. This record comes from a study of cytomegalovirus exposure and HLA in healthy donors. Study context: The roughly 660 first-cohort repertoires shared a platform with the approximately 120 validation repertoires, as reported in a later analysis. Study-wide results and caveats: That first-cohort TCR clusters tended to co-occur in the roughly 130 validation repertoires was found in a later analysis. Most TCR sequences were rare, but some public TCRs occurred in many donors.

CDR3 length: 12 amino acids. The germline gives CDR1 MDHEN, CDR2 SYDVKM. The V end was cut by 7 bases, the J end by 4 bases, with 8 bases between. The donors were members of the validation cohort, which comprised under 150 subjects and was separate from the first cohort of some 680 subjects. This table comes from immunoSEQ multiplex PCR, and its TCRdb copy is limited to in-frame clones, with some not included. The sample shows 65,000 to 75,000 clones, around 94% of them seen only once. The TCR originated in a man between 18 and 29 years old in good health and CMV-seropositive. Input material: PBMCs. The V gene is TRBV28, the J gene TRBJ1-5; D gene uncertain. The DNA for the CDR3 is TGTGCCAGCACCCCCTTTAATCAGCCCCAGCATTTT. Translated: CASTPFNQPQHF.